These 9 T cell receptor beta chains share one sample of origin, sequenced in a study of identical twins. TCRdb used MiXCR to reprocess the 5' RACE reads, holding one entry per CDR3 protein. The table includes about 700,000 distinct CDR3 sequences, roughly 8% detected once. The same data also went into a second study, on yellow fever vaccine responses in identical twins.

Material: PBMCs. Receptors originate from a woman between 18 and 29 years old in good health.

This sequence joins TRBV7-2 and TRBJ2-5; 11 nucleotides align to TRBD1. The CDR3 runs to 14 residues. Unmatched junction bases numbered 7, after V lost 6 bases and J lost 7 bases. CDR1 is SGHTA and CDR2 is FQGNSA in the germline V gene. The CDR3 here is CASRPDRGRATQYF. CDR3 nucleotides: TGTGCCAGCAGACCGGACAGGGGGCGCGCGACCCAGTACTTC.

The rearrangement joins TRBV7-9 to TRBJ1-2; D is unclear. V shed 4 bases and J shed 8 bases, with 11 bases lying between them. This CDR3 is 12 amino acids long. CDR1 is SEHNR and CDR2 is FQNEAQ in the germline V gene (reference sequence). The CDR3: CASSSGLSGYTF. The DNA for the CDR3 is TGTGCCAGCAGCTCCGGCCTTAGCGGCTACACCTTC.

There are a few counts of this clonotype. CDR3 residues: CASSPLGVGTDTQYF. CDR3 coding DNA: TGTGCCAGCAGCCCTTTGGGGGTTGGGACAGATACGCAGTATTTT. The V gene is TRBV3-1, the J gene TRBJ2-3; possibly TRBD1 or TRBD2 for D (5 bases each). The V gene's germline CDR1 is LGHDT and CDR2 YNNKEL (reference sequence). Trimming took 4 bases from V and 3 from J, leaving 14 bases between them. The CDR3 sequence is 15 residues long.

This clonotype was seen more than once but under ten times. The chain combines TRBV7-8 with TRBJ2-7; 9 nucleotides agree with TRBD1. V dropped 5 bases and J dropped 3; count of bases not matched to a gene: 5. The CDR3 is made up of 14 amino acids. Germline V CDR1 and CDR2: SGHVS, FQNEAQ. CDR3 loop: CASSRTGEGYEQYF. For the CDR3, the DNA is TGTGCCAGCAGCAGGACAGGGGAGGGCTACGAGCAGTACTTC.

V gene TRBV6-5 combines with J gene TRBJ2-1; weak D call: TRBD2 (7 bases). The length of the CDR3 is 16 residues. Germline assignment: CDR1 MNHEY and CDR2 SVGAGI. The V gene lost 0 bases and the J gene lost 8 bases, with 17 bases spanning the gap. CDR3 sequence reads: CASSYSGGGPGYEQFF. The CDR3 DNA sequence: TGTGCCAGCAGTTACTCAGGGGGAGGGCCGGGTTATGAGCAGTTCTTC.

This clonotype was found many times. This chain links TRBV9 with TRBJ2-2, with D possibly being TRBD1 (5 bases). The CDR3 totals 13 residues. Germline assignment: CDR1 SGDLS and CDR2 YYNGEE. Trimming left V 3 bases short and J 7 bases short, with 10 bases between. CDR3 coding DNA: TGTGCCAGCAGCGCCCTACAGGTCGGGGAGCTGTTTTTT. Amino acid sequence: CASSALQVGELFF.

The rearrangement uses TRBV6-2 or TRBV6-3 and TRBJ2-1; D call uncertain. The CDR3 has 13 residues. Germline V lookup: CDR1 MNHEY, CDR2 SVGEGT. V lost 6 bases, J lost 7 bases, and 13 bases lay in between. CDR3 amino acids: CASSSTLGNEQFF. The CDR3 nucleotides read TGTGCCAGCAGCTCCACCCTCGGGAATGAGCAGTTCTTC.

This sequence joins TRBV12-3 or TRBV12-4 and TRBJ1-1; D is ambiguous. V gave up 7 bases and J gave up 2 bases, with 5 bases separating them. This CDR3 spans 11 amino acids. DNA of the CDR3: TGTGCCAGCACCTATAACACTGAAGCTTTCTTT. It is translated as CASTYNTEAFF.

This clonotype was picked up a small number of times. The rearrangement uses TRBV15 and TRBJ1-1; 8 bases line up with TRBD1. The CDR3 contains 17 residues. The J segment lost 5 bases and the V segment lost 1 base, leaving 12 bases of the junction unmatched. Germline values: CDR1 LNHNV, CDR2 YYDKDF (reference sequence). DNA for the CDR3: TGTGCCACCAGCAGAGTCGTGGGCGCCAGGGGGCAAACTGAAGCTTTCTTT. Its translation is CATSRVVGARGQTEAFF. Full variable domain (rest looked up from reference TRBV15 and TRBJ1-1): DAMVIQNPRYQVTQFGKPVTLSCSQTLNHNVMYWYQQKSSQAPKLLFHYYDKDFNNEADTPDNFQSRRPNTSFCFLDIRSPGLGDTAMYLCATSRVVGARGQTEAFFGQGTRLTVV.